These 24 T cell receptor beta chains originate from one sample sequenced in a study of blood T cell repertoires in COVID-19. Sequencing used immunoSEQ multiplex PCR; TCRdb keeps in-frame clones, though not all of them. The data hold a few hundred thousand clones, with around 84% observed a single time. Source material: peripheral blood. The source of these receptors is a human donor with acute or convalescent COVID-19. The donor label of this sample is uncertain.

The rearrangement links TRBV7-9 to TRBJ1-1; D not certain. The CDR3 is 13 residues long. Germline CDR1 is SEHNR and CDR2 is FQNEAQ (reference sequence). V lost 6 bases to trimming and J lost 4 bases, with 12 bases between them. As DNA, the CDR3 is TGTGCCAGCAGTTCCTTTAGCACCACTGAAGCTTTCTTT. This encodes CASSSFSTTEAFF.

This chain connects TRBV21-1 to TRBJ1-3. TRBV21-1 is an annotated pseudogene. This CDR3 has 9 amino acids. CDR3 residues: CASVNTIYF. The CDR3 DNA is TGTGCCTCCGTAAACACCATATATTTT.

The rearrangement uses TRBV5-5 and TRBJ2-2; D is unclear. The CDR3 consists of 14 residues. Germline lookup yields CDR1 SGHKS and CDR2 YYEKEE (reference sequence). V was shortened by 4 bases and J by 0 bases, with 7 bases between the two germline ends. The chain's CDR3 is CASSLRTNTGELFF. The CDR3 DNA sequence: TGTGCCAGCAGCCTGCGGACGAACACCGGGGAGCTGTTTTTT.

This clone was seen more than once but under ten times. The rearrangement joins TRBV15 to TRBJ2-1, with a tentative D call TRBD2 (5 bases). In germline, CDR1 is LNHNV, CDR2 YYDKDF (reference sequence). The length of the CDR3 is 13 residues. V lost 1 base, J lost 9 bases, and 10 bases lay in between. The CDR3 region has the DNA TGTGCCACCAGCAGAGTAGCGATTGGTGAGCAGTTCTTC. It yields the protein CATSRVAIGEQFF. Supplemented by reference TRBV15 and TRBJ2-1, the full variable domain reads DAMVIQNPRYQVTQFGKPVTLSCSQTLNHNVMYWYQQKSSQAPKLLFHYYDKDFNNEADTPDNFQSRRPNTSFCFLDIRSPGLGDTAMYLCATSRVAIGEQFFGPGTRLTVL.

J is TRBJ2-1 and V is TRBV7-6; the match to TRBD2 covers 8 bases. Germline V gene lookup returns CDR1 SGHVS and CDR2 FNYEAQ. With V trimmed by 5 bases and J by 4 bases, 10 bases remained unmatched. The CDR3 covers 16 residues. The CDR3 reads CASSPETSGTYNEQFF. CDR3 DNA: TGTGCCAGCAGCCCCGAAACTAGCGGAACTTACAATGAGCAGTTCTTC.

This clone showed up just once. The V and J genes are TRBV5-4 and TRBJ1-2; 7 nucleotides agree with TRBD1. V trimming: 4 bases; J trimming: 5 bases; junction bases outside the gene matches: 14. Per germline, CDR1 SGHNT and CDR2 YYREEE (reference sequence). The CDR3 length is 16 residues. The CDR3 DNA reads TGTGCCAGCAGCGCAGGCTCTATTCAGGGGGGATATGGCTACACCTTC. This encodes CASSAGSIQGGYGYTF.

The chain uses TRBV25-1 and TRBJ1-6; TRBD1 aligns across 7 bases. Losses at the gene ends were 3 bases for V and 10 bases for J; bases not matched to a gene: 12. This CDR3 has 16 amino acids. The germline gives CDR1 MGHDK, CDR2 SYGVNS. The chain's CDR3 is CASSENSGTALSPLHF. In DNA form, the CDR3 reads TGTGCCAGCAGTGAGAACTCCGGGACAGCGTTATCACCCCTCCACTTT.

The rearrangement uses TRBV6-5 and TRBJ1-1, with TRBD1 matching 9 bases. Germline V gives CDR1 MNHEY, CDR2 SVGAGI. Trimming removed 6 bases from V and 9 bases from J; junction bases left unmatched: 8. CDR3 length: 13 amino acids. The CDR3 DNA reads TGTGCCAGCAGGGCCGGGACAGGGCTTAAAGCTTTCTTT. Protein sequence: CASRAGTGLKAFF.

V is TRBV5-1 and J is TRBJ2-1; 7 bases agree with TRBD2. J lost 9 bases, V lost 5 bases, and 11 bases had no gene match. The CDR3 loop spans 14 amino acids. Germline loops: CDR1 SGHRS, CDR2 YFSETQ. In DNA, the CDR3 is TGCGCCAGCAGTTTTGGACTAGAAGGCGGTGAGCAGTTCTTC. Translation: CASSFGLEGGEQFF.

This rearrangement joins TRBV6-5 to TRBJ1-2; tentatively, D is TRBD1 (5 bases). The CDR3 sequence is 12 residues long. Germline lookup yields CDR1 MNHEY and CDR2 SVGAGI. The V end was cut by 6 bases, the J end by 4 bases, with 9 bases between. The CDR3, as DNA: TGTGCCAGCAGAGACAGAGCCTATGGCTACACCTTC. It is translated as CASRDRAYGYTF.

The chain recombines TRBV7-2 with TRBJ2-1, with 10 positions matching TRBD2. This CDR3 has 16 residues. Looked up from germline, CDR1 is SGHTA and CDR2 is FQGNSA. Trimming at V came to 1 base and at J to 6 bases, leaving 6 bases not matched to a gene. The CDR3 is CASSLVPSGGPNEQFF. CDR3 nucleotides: TGTGCCAGCAGCTTAGTGCCTAGCGGGGGCCCCAATGAGCAGTTCTTC.

The rearrangement links TRBV28 to TRBJ1-3; 11 bases are a match to TRBD1. The trim removed 2 bases at V and 7 bases at J, leaving 10 bases unmatched. The CDR3 totals 17 residues. Germline CDR1 and CDR2: MDHEN and SYDVKM. The CDR3 loop is CASSLSGAGTGGNTIYF. The CDR3 nucleotides read TGTGCCAGCAGTTTAAGTGGAGCCGGGACAGGGGGGAACACCATATATTTT.

This clone was seen a few times. In DNA, the CDR3 is TGTGCCAGCAGCAAAGTAGCCCCGGGTCTTAACACCGGGGAGCTGTTTTTT. This gives the protein CASSKVAPGLNTGELFF. This chain links TRBV21-1 with TRBJ2-2; the D call in the table, TRBD2, was not verified against the DNA. TRBV21-1 is assigned pseudogene status. The CDR3 consists of 17 residues.

This rearrangement joins TRBV6-1 to TRBJ2-3, with D perhaps TRBD1 (6 bases). CDR1 is MNHNS, CDR2 SASEGT, per germline. V dropped 0 bases and J dropped 2 bases, with 9 bases sitting between them. The CDR3 is 15 residues long. In DNA form, the CDR3 reads TGTGCCAGCAGTGAAGCGGGACACTTCACAGATACGCAGTATTTT. Its protein is CASSEAGHFTDTQYF.

The chain carries TRBV20-1 and TRBJ2-1; tentatively, D is TRBD2 (6 bases). Per germline, CDR1 DFQATT and CDR2 SNEGSKA (reference sequence). CDR3 length equals 14 residues. The V gene lost 3 bases and the J gene lost 0 bases, with 9 bases spanning the gap. The CDR3 DNA follows: TGCAGTGCTAGTCGGGAGAGCTCCTACAATGAGCAGTTCTTC. This gives the protein CSASRESSYNEQFF.

The chain carries TRBV28 and TRBJ1-2; the match to TRBD1 covers 11 bases. This CDR3 is built from 18 residues. Unmatched junction bases numbered 14, after V lost 4 bases and J lost 4 bases. Germline CDR1 and CDR2: MDHEN and SYDVKM. CDR3 bases: TGTGCCAGCAGTTCCTCCTCGGACAGGGGGCGCATCGGCTATGGCTACACCTTC. It translates to CASSSSSDRGRIGYGYTF.

J is TRBJ2-2 and V is TRBV5-1; weak D call: TRBD1 (7 bases). V lost 7 bases to trimming and J lost 0 bases, with 16 bases between them. Per germline, CDR1 SGHRS and CDR2 YFSETQ. This CDR3 comprises 16 residues. As DNA, the CDR3 is TGCGCCAGCCGGGGGTGGACAGGATCGAACACCGGGGAGCTGTTTTTT. This sequence encodes CASRGWTGSNTGELFF.

The J gene is TRBJ1-2, the V gene TRBV6-1, with TRBD1 matching over 7 bases. In germline, CDR1 is MNHNS, CDR2 SASEGT. CDR3 size: 13 residues. Germline trimming cut 5 bases from V and 8 bases from J; bases unmatched to any gene: 8. The CDR3 loop is CASSLDRVLGYTF. CDR3 nucleotide sequence: TGTGCCAGCAGTTTAGACAGGGTTTTGGGCTACACCTTC.

This clone was recorded once. The genes are TRBV2 and TRBJ2-5; 8 bases agree with TRBD2. There are 13 residues in the CDR3. J gave up 5 bases and V 7 bases, and 6 bases lay outside the gene matches. Germline CDR1 reads SNHLY; CDR2 reads FYNNEI. CDR3 DNA sequence: TGTGCCAGCATCGGCGGGGGGATGGAGACCCAGTACTTC. Translating gives CASIGGGMETQYF.

V is TRBV4-1 and J is TRBJ1-5; tentative D call: TRBD1 (5 bases). The germline V gene has CDR1 MGHRA and CDR2 YSYEKL. The V end lost 7 bases, the J end lost 9 bases, and 13 bases lay between the germline ends. CDR3 length equals 12 residues. The CDR3 protein is CASTEGVGPQHF. The CDR3 bases are TGCGCCAGCACCGAAGGGGTGGGGCCCCAGCATTTT.

With respect to this clone: In the same sample, other DNA sequences code for this CDR3. This chain connects TRBV5-1 to TRBJ2-1; 9 nucleotides match TRBD2. Germline V gene sequence: CDR1 SGHRS, CDR2 YFSETQ. J was trimmed by 10 bases and V by 0 bases; bases with no gene match: 2. The CDR3 spans 13 residues. DNA of the CDR3: TGCGCCAGCAGCTTGGGACTAGCGGACGAGCAGTTCTTC. This translates into CASSLGLADEQFF.

V gene TRBV6-5 combines with J gene TRBJ2-7; TRBD1 is a possible D gene (5 bases). This CDR3 contains 13 residues. The V gene's germline CDR1 is MNHEY and CDR2 SVGAGI. Trimming took 8 bases from V and 4 from J, leaving 15 bases between them. The CDR3 protein is CASGRQLEYEQYF. The CDR3 DNA reads as TGTGCCAGCGGCAGACAGTTGGAGTACGAGCAGTACTTC.

The chain carries TRBV6-4 and TRBJ1-2; 7 nucleotides agree with TRBD1. The germline V gene encodes CDR1 MRHNA and CDR2 SNTAGT. The CDR3 consists of 15 residues. With V trimmed by 6 bases and J by 4 bases, 11 bases remained unmatched. Written as DNA, the CDR3 is TGTGCCAGCAGCATACAAAGGGACAGAACCTATGGCTACACCTTC. Translated: CASSIQRDRTYGYTF.

This clone was recorded only once. The genes are TRBV11-2 and TRBJ1-1; D not certain. From germline, CDR1 is SGHAT and CDR2 FQNNGV. Trimming cost V 1 base and J 1 base, with 10 bases left between them. The length of the CDR3 is 15 residues. For the CDR3, the DNA is TGTGCCAGCAGCTTAGTTAGAGGGAAGAACACTGAAGCTTTCTTT. Translating gives CASSLVRGKNTEAFF.